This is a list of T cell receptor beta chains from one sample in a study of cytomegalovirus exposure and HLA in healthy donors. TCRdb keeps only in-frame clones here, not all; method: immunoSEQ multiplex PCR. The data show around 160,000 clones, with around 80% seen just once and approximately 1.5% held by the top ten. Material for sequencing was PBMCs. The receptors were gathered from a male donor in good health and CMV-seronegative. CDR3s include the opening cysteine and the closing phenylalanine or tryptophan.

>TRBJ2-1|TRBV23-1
CASSQYTSHEQFF
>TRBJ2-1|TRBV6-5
CASSYQGSSYNEQFF
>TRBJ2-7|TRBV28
CASSLTSGPYEQYF
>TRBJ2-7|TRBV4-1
CASSQDLASASYEQYF
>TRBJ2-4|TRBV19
CASSIVDRNLAKNIQYF
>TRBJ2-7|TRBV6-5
CATLETGKEQYF
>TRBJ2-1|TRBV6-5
CASSYQNSGRNEQFF
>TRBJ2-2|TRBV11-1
CATMPGTGNTGELFF
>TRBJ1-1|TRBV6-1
CASSRGGVTEAFF
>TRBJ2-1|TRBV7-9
CASSLEFTDNEQFF
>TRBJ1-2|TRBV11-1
CASSSGQGINYGYTF
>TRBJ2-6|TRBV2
CASRLDRAGANVLTF
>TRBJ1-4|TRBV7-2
CASSSRAANEKLFF
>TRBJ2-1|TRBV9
CASSGVSTSGYNEQFF
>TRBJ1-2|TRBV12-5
CASGLVPGGNYGYTF
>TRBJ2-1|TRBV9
CASSVLSGIGNEQFF
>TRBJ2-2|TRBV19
CASRGHSANTGELFF
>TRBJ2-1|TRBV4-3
CASSRLAGTPYNEQFF
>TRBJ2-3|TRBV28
CASSLSTGGFTDTQYF
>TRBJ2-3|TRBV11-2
CASSLWGDTQYF
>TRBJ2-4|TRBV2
CASSEGSGTSGSQNIQYF